This T cell receptor beta chain was found in a study of blood T cell repertoires in COVID-19. In the authors' workflow: Reference gene primer amplification yielded estimated nucleated cell counts. Produced via immunoSEQ multiplex PCR; TCRdb's table is partial and in-frame only. V, J and clone size are taken as reported in that table, and D and trimming were inferred from the DNA itself. The sample has 99,000 or so clones; 90% to 95% are singletons. Germline V gene lookup returns CDR1 MNHEY and CDR2 SVGAGI. Trimming cost V 0 bases and J 8 bases; bases outside gene matches: 9. This CDR3 spans 15 amino acids.

The sequenced sample was peripheral blood. The TCR comes from a human donor in a cohort sampled during active COVID-19. The chain uses TRBV6-5 and TRBJ2-7; 8 bases align to TRBD1. The CDR3 sequence: CASSYSPRGLQKQYF. In DNA form, the CDR3 reads TGTGCCAGCAGTTACTCCCCCAGGGGGCTTCAGAAGCAGTACTTC.